The present T cell receptor (beta chain) was sequenced within a study of blood T cell repertoires in COVID-19. Sequencing was performed with immunoSEQ multiplex PCR; in TCRdb, only in-frame clones are kept and a portion is missing. Found here are approximately 270,000 clones, over 75% of them singletons; the top ten hold about 1%. Germline CDR1 MNHNY, CDR2 SVGAGI (reference sequence). Between the trimmed V and J ends, which lost 1 base and 7 bases, there was a span of 10 bases. This CDR3 spans 13 amino acids. The sequencing input was peripheral blood. This sequence joins TRBV6-6 and TRBJ1-2; TRBD1 is a possible D gene (6 bases). The receptor's source is a human donor with COVID-19, enrolled during active disease. The donor label of this sample is uncertain. The chain's CDR3 is CASSYLGAAGYTF. DNA for the CDR3: TGTGCCAGCAGTTACTTGGGGGCGGCTGGCTACACCTTC.